The clone carrying this T cell receptor beta chain was recorded a few times. The antigen is not known. The sample comes from a study of identical twins. General study points: Monozygotic twin pairs showed more out-of-frame TCR alpha sharing than models estimated.

Trimming removed 7 bases from V and 7 bases from J; junction bases left unmatched: 13. The CDR3 consists of 13 residues. Germline loops: CDR1 SQVTM, CDR2 ANQGSEA. A single record per CDR3 protein comes from TCRdb applying MiXCR to the 5' RACE reads. The profile covers 600,000 to 800,000 distinct CDR3 sequences, with less than 25% appearing a single time and approximately 4.3% taken by the ten largest. These same data were also listed under a study on T cells expressing NK-cell markers. This second study notes: The dominant NKG2C+ clonotypes represented roughly 1.0-7.5% of CD8+ T cells in five or six donors. The CD3+CD56-NKG2C+ fraction of a few donors was also led by these clonotypes.

This TCR came from a woman aged 18-35 years in good health. The chain uses TRBV29-1 and TRBJ2-7; TRBD2 agrees at 7 bases. Sequenced material: PBMCs. The CDR3 DNA sequence: TGCAGCGGACGGGCGGGGGAGTGGGGGGAGCAGTACTTC. Residues: CSGRAGEWGEQYF.